These T cell receptor beta chains were read from a single sample in a study of human CD8 memory T cell subsets. TCRdb redid the calling of the 5' RACE reads with MiXCR, one entry per CDR3 protein. The data contain 8,300 or so distinct CDR3 sequences, under 4% of them seen just once; the ten biggest clones take up about two fifths. Material: CD8+ T cells from PBMCs. The receptors originated from a human donor in good health. CDR3s leave out the opening cysteine and the closing phenylalanine or tryptophan.

TRBV7-9	TRBJ1-5	ASSPVGGYNQPQH
TRBV28	TRBJ2-5	ASSRTPSGRETQY
TRBV4-1	TRBJ2-3	ASSQDDLATDTQY
TRBV3-1	TRBJ2-5	ASRPAGLGARVGTQY
TRBV28	TRBJ1-3	ASSLDRVWENTIY
TRBV12-3/TRBV12-4	TRBJ2-1	ASSLGGGNNEQF
TRBV27	TRBJ2-1	ASSLWSRGDNEQF
TRBV29-1	TRBJ1-2	SVYDRTSDYGYT
TRBV23-1	TRBJ1-5	ASSPSFGGASQPQH
TRBV28	TRBJ2-1	ASSFTLSGLAGGGSF
TRBV28	TRBJ2-2	ASSSQDQNTGELF
TRBV5-4	TRBJ2-4	ASSSTQLAKNIQY
TRBV19	TRBJ1-1	ASSIGADRGSTEAF
TRBV5-6	TRBJ1-2	ASSLVTVDGYT
TRBV10-3	TRBJ2-1	AISESGGLYNEQF
TRBV5-4	TRBJ1-2	ASSRETGGEVYGYT
TRBV10-1	TRBJ2-3	ASSEPSGGPRSPPDTQY
TRBV11-2	TRBJ2-7	ASSLGNYYEQY
TRBV7-9	TRBJ2-7	ASSFNVGLGEQY
TRBV20-1	TRBJ1-2	SARDPDNYGYT
TRBV12-3/TRBV12-4	TRBJ1-4	ASSLGDREEF
TRBV28	TRBJ1-1	ASSPPFSRAGEAF
TRBV14	TRBJ1-5	ASSPGGNQPQH
TRBV7-8	TRBJ2-1	ASRTFAGVYNEQF
TRBV3-2	TRBJ2-3	ASSPHVSGRATDTQY
TRBV6-1	TRBJ2-2	ASKDPNTGELF
TRBV7-9	TRBJ1-3	ASRDGNTIY
TRBV28	TRBJ2-1	ASSLVIGGRGVYNEQF
TRBV7-2	TRBJ2-5	ASSSGQGYETQY
TRBV6-1	TRBJ2-1	ASSEGLMYNEQF
TRBV5-6	TRBJ2-7	ASSPTPWTGPGYEQY
TRBV7-9	TRBJ2-7	ASIPAGNRYEQY
TRBV12-3/TRBV12-4	TRBJ2-2	ASSLQGLGAGELF
TRBV19	TRBJ1-2	ASSMWDRTYGYT
TRBV4-3	TRBJ2-1	ASSQDRATSSYNEQF
TRBV7-9	TRBJ1-4	ASTPGTGKTNEKLF
TRBV28	TRBJ2-3	ASSSLAASETDTQY
TRBV9	TRBJ1-2	ASNAGPNYGYT
TRBV29-1	TRBJ2-3	SVDGTDTQY
TRBV19	TRBJ2-7	ASSSRGKIYEQY
TRBV7-8	TRBJ2-7	ASSLGVTGKPYEQY
TRBV9	TRBJ2-1	ASSPRTGAGGPIHEQF
TRBV7-2	TRBJ2-7	ASSLDHGTTYEQY
TRBV28	TRBJ2-7	ASSLGTSGLTIEQY
TRBV19	TRBJ2-1	ASSSSGREYNEQF
TRBV20-1	TRBJ2-3	SARVGGGTDTQY
TRBV4-1	TRBJ1-1	ASSQVRIVGPNTEAF
TRBV12-3/TRBV12-4	TRBJ2-6	ASGHLLTGANVLT
TRBV27	TRBJ1-1	ASSFGPPGTEAF
TRBV18	TRBJ2-1	ASSGDSPNEQF
TRBV2	TRBJ1-5	ASSETGRDGQPQH
TRBV12-3/TRBV12-4	TRBJ1-3	ASSSRAAGNTIY
TRBV11-2	TRBJ2-7	ASSLDAVDYEQY
TRBV18	TRBJ2-2	ASSPAAPGQEDTGELF
TRBV6-4	TRBJ2-1	ASSELAESNNEQF